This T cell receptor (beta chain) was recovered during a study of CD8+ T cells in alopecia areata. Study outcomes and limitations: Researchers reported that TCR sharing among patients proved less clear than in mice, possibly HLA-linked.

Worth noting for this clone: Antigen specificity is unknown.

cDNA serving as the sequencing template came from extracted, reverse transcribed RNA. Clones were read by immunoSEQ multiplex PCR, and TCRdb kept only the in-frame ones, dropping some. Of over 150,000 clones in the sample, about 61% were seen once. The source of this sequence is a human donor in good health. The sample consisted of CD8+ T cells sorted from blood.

In DNA form, the CDR3 reads TGTGCCAGCAGCCATAGCGCAGGCGGGGTGATTAACTATGGCTACACCTTC. The encoded protein is CASSHSAGGVINYGYTF. J is TRBJ1-2 and V is TRBV27; D unclear. Deletions cut 6 bases from V and 1 base from J, with 21 bases between. The CDR3 consists of 17 residues. CDR1 is MNHEY and CDR2 is SMNVEV in the germline V gene (reference sequence).